A selection of T cell receptor beta chains follows, all from one sample in a study of human T cells and chemical hapten exposure. TCRdb itself ran the RACE reads through MiXCR, one entry per CDR3 protein. The table includes around 330,000 distinct CDR3 sequences, around 5.5% detected once. The sample in question was whole blood, obtained in connection with sensitization to the hapten diphenylcyclopropenone (DPC). Receptors originate from a woman aged 18-30 years with alopecia areata. Some clones in this sample may be carry-over from other donors' samples. Both conserved end residues are part of each CDR3. D genes are given only for firm matches. A row's size may be missing; if present it is once, few, many or a size class.

abundance | j_gene | v_gene | d_gene | CDR3nt | CDR3aa
. | TRBJ1-1 | TRBV5-6 | . | TGTGCCAGCAGCTTTCGAAAGGCCCTAGGGACTGAAGCTTTCTTT | CASSFRKALGTEAFF
few | TRBJ1-4 | TRBV5-5 | . | TGTGCCAGCAGCTTTTCGTCCGGGGTCGGAGAAAAACTGTTTTTT | CASSFSSGVGEKLFF
many | TRBJ2-7 | TRBV6-5 | TRBD2 | TGTGCCAGCAGTGCCCCGGGACTAGTCGGTTACGAGCAGTACTTC | CASSAPGLVGYEQYF
few | TRBJ1-1 | TRBV6-2/TRBV6-3 | . | TGTGCCAGCACTGAAAGACTAGCTGAAGCTTTCTTT | CASTERLAEAFF
few | TRBJ2-7 | TRBV6-2/TRBV6-3 | TRBD1 | TGTGCCAGCAGTTACAATGGACAGGGAGCCGAGCAGTACTTC | CASSYNGQGAEQYF
many | TRBJ1-4 | TRBV6-2/TRBV6-3 | . | TGTGCCAGCAGTTCAAGACATGAAAAACTGTTTTTT | CASSSRHEKLFF
. | TRBJ1-2 | TRBV18 | . | TGTGCCAGCTCACCGCCGGCTGGGGCTGCTGGCTACACCTTC | CASSPPAGAAGYTF
many | TRBJ1-2 | TRBV5-1 | . | TGCGCCAGCAGGCCAGGGGACAACTATGGCTACACCTTC | CASRPGDNYGYTF
many | TRBJ1-5 | TRBV27 | . | TGTGCCAGCAGCAGGCAGGGGTGGGGTCAGCCCCAGCATTTT | CASSRQGWGQPQHF
many | TRBJ2-7 | TRBV11-2 | . | TGTGCCAGCAGCTTCAGACGGTCCTACGAGCAGTACTTC | CASSFRRSYEQYF
few | TRBJ2-3 | TRBV29-1 | . | TGCAGCTCTGCCCCCGTCTCGGGCACAGATACGCAGTATTTT | CSSAPVSGTDTQYF
many | TRBJ2-7 | TRBV10-3 | . | TGTGCCACCAAGGGACTTTCCTCCTCCTACGAGCAGTACTTC | CATKGLSSSYEQYF
many | TRBJ2-2 | TRBV6-5 | . | TGTGCCAGCAGTTACTTCGCGGGGCTGAAAAACACCGGGGAGCTGTTTTTT | CASSYFAGLKNTGELFF
few | TRBJ2-7 | TRBV10-3 | TRBD1 | TGTGCCATCAGTGAGGGACAGGGGGTCGACGAGCAGTACTTC | CAISEGQGVDEQYF
many | TRBJ2-3 | TRBV2 | . | TGTGCCAGCAGTGAAGATGGGAGAAGCACAGATACGCAGTATTTT | CASSEDGRSTDTQYF
many | TRBJ1-1 | TRBV12-3/TRBV12-4 | TRBD1 | TGTGCCAGCAGACCGGACAGGGACACTGAAGCTTTCTTT | CASRPDRDTEAFF
few | TRBJ1-1 | TRBV12-5 | . | TGTGCTAGACACTTGAACACTGAAGCTTTCTTT | CARHLNTEAFF
many | TRBJ2-7 | TRBV6-1 | TRBD1 | TGTGCCAGCAGTGGCAGGGGGCTCGCCTACGAGCAGTACTTC | CASSGRGLAYEQYF
few | TRBJ2-3 | TRBV6-1 | . | TGTGCCAGCAGTCGAGACGGAGAAAGCACAGATACGCAGTATTTT | CASSRDGESTDTQYF
few | TRBJ2-7 | TRBV12-3/TRBV12-4 | TRBD1 | TGTGCCAGCAGTTCCCGGACAGGGGGGCTTGGGGAGCAGTACTTC | CASSSRTGGLGEQYF
few | TRBJ1-1 | TRBV5-1 | . | TGCGCCAGCAGCTTGGGGCAGGCTTACCCCACTGAAGCTTTCTTT | CASSLGQAYPTEAFF
few | TRBJ2-1 | TRBV2 | TRBD1 | TGTGCCAGCAGTCTACAGGGGGAGAGCTCCTACAATGAGCAGTTCTTC | CASSLQGESSYNEQFF
many | TRBJ2-3 | TRBV4-3 | TRBD2 | TGCGCCAGCAGCCAAGAAAAGTCGGGGGGGCCCACAGATACGCAGTATTTT | CASSQEKSGGPTDTQYF
many | TRBJ1-1 | TRBV11-2 | . | TGTGCCAGCAGTCAGAGGATGAACACTGAAGCTTTCTTT | CASSQRMNTEAFF
. | TRBJ2-7 | TRBV20-1 | . | TGCAGTGCTAGAGTCGGGTCAGGGGGGTTCTACGAGCAGTACTTC | CSARVGSGGFYEQYF
. | TRBJ1-1 | TRBV29-1 | . | TGCAGCGTCATGAGGGCTTCGAACACTGAAGCTTTCTTT | CSVMRASNTEAFF
few | TRBJ1-2 | TRBV3-1 | TRBD1 | TGTGCCAGCAGCCAAGCCGACAGGGGGCTTCGCTATGGCTACACCTTC | CASSQADRGLRYGYTF
few | TRBJ1-5 | TRBV15 | TRBD1 | TGTGCCACCAGCGGGGGGACAGTTGTTAGCAATCAGCCCCAGCATTTT | CATSGGTVVSNQPQHF
few | TRBJ2-2 | TRBV7-2 | . | TGTGCCAGCAGCTTAGGGCCGGGGGAGCTGTTTTTT | CASSLGPGELFF
. | TRBJ2-7 | TRBV29-1 | TRBD1 | TGCAGCGTTTCCGGGACAGGGGCCTACGAGCAGTACTTC | CSVSGTGAYEQYF
few | TRBJ1-6 | TRBV4-3 | . | TGCGCCAGCAGCCAAGATGGCGCAGGGAGTAATTCACCCCTCCACTTT | CASSQDGAGSNSPLHF
many | TRBJ2-1 | TRBV29-1 | . | TGCAGCGTTGTAATGGCGGGGAAACTTCTAGATGAGCAGTTCTTC | CSVVMAGKLLDEQFF
. | TRBJ2-1 | TRBV15 | TRBD2 | TGTGCCACCAGCAGAGTCGGGACTAGAGCTTTC | CATSRVGTRAF
many | TRBJ2-4 | TRBV27 | TRBD1 | TGTGCCAGGGGACAGGGGGCAAACATTCAGTACTTC | CARGQGANIQYF
. | TRBJ2-2 | TRBV6-1 | . | TGTGCCAGCCATGCGCTGAGACAGACCACCGGGGAGCTGTTTTTT | CASHALRQTTGELFF
many | TRBJ1-2 | TRBV2 | . | TGTGCCAGCCATAGCTATGGCTACACCTTC | CASHSYGYTF
many | TRBJ1-5 | TRBV18 | . | TGTGCCAGCTCACCCACGGTGAATCAGCCCCAGCATTTT | CASSPTVNQPQHF